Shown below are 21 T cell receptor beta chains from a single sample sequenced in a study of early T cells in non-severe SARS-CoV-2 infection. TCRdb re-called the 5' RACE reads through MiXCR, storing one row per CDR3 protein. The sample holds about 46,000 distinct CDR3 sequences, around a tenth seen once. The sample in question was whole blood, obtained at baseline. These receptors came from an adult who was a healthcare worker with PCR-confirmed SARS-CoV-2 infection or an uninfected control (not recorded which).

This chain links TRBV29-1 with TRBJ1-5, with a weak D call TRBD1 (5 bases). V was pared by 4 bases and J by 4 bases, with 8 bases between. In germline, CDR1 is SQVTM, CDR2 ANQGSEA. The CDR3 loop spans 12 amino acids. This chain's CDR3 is CSVGDGNQPQHF. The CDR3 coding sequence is TGCAGCGTTGGGGACGGGAATCAGCCCCAGCATTTT.

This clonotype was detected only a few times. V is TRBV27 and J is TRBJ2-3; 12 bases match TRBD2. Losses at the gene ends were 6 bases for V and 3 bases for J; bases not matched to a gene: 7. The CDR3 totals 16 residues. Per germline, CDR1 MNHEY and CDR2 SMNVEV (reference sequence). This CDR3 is CASSGLAGSLTDTQYF. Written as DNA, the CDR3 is TGTGCCAGCAGCGGACTAGCGGGGTCGTTAACAGATACGCAGTATTTT.

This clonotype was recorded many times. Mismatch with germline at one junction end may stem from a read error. This chain's CDR3 is CASSLAFGTGTYEQYF. CDR3 nucleotide sequence: TGTGCCAGCAGCCTAGCCTTCGGGACAGGCACCTACGAGCAGTACTTC. The chain has TRBV7-2 and TRBJ2-7, with TRBD1 identical over 8 bases. The CDR3 covers 16 residues. In germline, CDR1 is SGHTA, CDR2 FQGNSA.

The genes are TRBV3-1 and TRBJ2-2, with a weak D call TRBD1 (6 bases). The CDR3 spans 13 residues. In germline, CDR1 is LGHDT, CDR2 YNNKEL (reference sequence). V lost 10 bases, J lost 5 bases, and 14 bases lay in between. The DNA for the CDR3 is TGTGCCACCTTACAGGGTGGAACCGGGGAGCTGTTTTTT. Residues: CATLQGGTGELFF.

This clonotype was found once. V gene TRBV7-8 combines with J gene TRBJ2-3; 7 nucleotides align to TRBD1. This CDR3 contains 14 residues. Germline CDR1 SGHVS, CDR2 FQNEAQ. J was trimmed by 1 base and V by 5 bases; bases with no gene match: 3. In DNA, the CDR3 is TGTGCCAGCAGCCCCGGGACAGGCACAGATACGCAGTATTTT. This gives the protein CASSPGTGTDTQYF. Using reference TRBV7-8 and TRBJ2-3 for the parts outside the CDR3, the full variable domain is GAGVSQSPRYKVAKRGQDVALRCDPISGHVSLFWYQQALGQGPEFLTYFQNEAQLDKSGLPSDRFFAERPEGSVSTLKIQRTQQEDSAVYLCASSPGTGTDTQYFGPGTRLTVL.

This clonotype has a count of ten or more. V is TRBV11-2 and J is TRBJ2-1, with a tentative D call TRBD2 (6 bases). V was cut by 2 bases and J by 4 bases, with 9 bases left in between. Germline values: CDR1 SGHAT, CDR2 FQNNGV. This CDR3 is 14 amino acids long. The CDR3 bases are TGTGCCAGCAGCTTACTGGGGGGATACAATGAGCAGTTCTTC. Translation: CASSLLGGYNEQFF.

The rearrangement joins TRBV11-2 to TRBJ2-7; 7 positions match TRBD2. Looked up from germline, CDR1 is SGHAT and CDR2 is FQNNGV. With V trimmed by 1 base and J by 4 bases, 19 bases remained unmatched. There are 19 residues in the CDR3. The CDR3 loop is CASSLAWFGAGDIVYEQYF. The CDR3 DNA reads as TGTGCCAGCAGCTTAGCTTGGTTCGGGGCGGGAGACATCGTTTACGAGCAGTACTTC.

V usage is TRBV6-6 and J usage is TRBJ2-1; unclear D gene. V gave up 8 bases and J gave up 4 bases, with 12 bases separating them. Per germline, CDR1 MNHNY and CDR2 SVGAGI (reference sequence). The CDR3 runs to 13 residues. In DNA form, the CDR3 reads TGTGCCAGCGGCTTGGACCTATACAATGAGCAGTTCTTC. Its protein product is CASGLDLYNEQFF.

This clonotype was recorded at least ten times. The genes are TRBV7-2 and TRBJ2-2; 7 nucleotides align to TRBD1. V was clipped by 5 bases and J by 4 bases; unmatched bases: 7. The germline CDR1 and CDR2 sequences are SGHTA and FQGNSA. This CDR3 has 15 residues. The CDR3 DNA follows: TGTGCCAGCAGCCAACAGGGGATTTTCACCGGGGAGCTGTTTTTT. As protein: CASSQQGIFTGELFF.

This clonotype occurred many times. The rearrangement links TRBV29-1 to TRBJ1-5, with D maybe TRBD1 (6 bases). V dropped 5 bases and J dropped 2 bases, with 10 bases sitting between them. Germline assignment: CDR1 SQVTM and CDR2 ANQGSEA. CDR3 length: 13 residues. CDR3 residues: CSVQGHRNQPQHF. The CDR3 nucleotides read TGCAGCGTTCAGGGGCATCGCAATCAGCCCCAGCATTTT.

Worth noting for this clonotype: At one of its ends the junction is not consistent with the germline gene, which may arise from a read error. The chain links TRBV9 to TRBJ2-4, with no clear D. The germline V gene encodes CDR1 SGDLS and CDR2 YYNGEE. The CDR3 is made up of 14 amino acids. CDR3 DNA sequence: TGTGCCAGCAGCGTAGGGGGTTCCAAAAACATTCAGCACTTC. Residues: CASSVGGSKNIQHF.

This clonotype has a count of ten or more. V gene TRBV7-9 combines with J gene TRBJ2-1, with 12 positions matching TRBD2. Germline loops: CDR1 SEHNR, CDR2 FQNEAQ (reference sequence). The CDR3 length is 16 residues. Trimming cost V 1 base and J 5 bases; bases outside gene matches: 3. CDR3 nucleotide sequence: TGTGCCAGCAGCTTAGGGACTAGCGGGGAGGACAATGAGCAGTTCTTC. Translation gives CASSLGTSGEDNEQFF.

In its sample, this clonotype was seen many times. Here the CDR3 reads CASSQGTNEQYF. CDR3 DNA: TGTGCCAGCAGCCAAGGGACAAACGAGCAGTACTTC. V gene TRBV4-2 combines with J gene TRBJ2-7; possibly TRBD1 for D (5 bases). The V end lost 1 base, the J end lost 5 bases, and 6 bases lay between the germline ends. This CDR3 contains 12 residues. The germline CDR1 and CDR2 sequences are LGHNA and YNFKEQ.

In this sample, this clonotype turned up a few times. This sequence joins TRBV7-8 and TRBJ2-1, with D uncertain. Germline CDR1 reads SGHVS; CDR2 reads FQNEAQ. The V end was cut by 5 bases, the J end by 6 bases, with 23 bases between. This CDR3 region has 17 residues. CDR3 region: CASSLHLTGNLFNEQFF. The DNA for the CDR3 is TGTGCCAGCAGCCTTCACTTGACGGGTAACCTTTTCAATGAGCAGTTCTTC.

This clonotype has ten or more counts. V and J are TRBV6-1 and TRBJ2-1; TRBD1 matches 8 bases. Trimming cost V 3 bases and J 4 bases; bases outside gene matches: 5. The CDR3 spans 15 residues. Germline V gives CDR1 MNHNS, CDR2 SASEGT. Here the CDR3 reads CASSEGTGEYNEQFF. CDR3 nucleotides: TGTGCCAGCAGTGAGGGGACAGGTGAATACAATGAGCAGTTCTTC.

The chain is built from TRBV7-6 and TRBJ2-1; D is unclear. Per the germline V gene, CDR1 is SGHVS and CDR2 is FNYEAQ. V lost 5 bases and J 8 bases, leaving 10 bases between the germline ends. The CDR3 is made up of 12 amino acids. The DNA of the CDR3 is TGTGCCAGCAGCATGAATGTAGATGAGCAGTTCTTC. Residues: CASSMNVDEQFF.

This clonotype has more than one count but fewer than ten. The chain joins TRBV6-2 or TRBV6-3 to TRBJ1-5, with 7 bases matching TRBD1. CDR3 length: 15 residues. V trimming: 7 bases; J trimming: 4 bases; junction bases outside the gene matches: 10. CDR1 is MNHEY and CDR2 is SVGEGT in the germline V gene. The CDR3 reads CASNSLRDSNQPQHF. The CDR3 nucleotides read TGTGCCAGCAACTCCCTCCGGGACAGTAATCAGCCCCAGCATTTT.

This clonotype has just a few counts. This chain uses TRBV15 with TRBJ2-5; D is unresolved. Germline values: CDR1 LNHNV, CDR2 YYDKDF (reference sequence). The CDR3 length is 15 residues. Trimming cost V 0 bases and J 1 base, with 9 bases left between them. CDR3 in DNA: TGTGCCACCAGCAGAGAATTAACGGGCCAAGAGACCCAGTACTTC. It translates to CATSRELTGQETQYF.

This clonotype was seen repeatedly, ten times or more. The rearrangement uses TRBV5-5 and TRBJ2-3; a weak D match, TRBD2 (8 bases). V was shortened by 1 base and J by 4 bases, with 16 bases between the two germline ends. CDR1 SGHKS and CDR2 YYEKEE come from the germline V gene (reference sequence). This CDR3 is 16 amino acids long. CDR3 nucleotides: TGTGCCAGCAGCTTGCTGACAGGGACTAGGGCAGATACGCAGTATTTT. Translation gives CASSLLTGTRADTQYF. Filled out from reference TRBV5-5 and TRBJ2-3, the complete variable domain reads DAGVTQSPTHLIKTRGQQVTLRCSPISGHKSVSWYQQVLGQGPQFIFQYYEKEERGRGNFPDRFSARQFPNYSSELNVNALLLGDSALYLCASSLLTGTRADTQYFGPGTRLTVL.

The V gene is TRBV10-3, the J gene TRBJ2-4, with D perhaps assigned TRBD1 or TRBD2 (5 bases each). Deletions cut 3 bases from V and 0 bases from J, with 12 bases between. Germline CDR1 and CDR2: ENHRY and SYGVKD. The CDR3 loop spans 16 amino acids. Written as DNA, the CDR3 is TGTGCCATCAGTGATCAGGGAGCCCTAGCCAAAAACATTCAGTACTTC. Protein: CAISDQGALAKNIQYF.

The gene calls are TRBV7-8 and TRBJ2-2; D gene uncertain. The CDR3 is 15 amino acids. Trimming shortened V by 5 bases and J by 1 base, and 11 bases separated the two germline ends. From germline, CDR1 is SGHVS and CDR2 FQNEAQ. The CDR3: CASSLGVVNTGELFF. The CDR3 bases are TGTGCCAGCAGCCTCGGTGTAGTGAACACCGGGGAGCTGTTTTTT. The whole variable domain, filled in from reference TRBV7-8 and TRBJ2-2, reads GAGVSQSPRYKVAKRGQDVALRCDPISGHVSLFWYQQALGQGPEFLTYFQNEAQLDKSGLPSDRFFAERPEGSVSTLKIQRTQQEDSAVYLCASSLGVVNTGELFFGEGSRLTVL.